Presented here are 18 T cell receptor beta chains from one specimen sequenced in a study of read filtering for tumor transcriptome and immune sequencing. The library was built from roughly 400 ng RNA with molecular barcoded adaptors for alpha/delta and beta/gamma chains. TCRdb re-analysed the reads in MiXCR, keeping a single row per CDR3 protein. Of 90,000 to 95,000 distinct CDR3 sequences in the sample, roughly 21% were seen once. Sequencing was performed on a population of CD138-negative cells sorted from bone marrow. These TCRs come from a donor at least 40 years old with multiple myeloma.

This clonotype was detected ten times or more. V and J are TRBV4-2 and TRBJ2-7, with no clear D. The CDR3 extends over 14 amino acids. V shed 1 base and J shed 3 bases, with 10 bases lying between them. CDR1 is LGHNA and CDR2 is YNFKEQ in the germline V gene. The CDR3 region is CASSQGRSIYEQYF. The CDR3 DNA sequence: TGTGCCAGCAGCCAAGGACGGAGCATCTACGAGCAGTACTTC.

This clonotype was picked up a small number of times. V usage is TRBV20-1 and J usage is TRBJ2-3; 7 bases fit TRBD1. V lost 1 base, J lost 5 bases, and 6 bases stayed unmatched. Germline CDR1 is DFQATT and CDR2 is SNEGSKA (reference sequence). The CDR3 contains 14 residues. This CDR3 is CSARVVRGRDTQYF. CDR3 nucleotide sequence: TGCAGTGCTAGAGTCGTCAGGGGGAGAGATACGCAGTATTTT.

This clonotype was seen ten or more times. CDR3 sequence reads: CASSLNREFSYTF. The CDR3 nucleotides are TGTGCCAGCAGCCTAAACAGGGAATTTAGCTACACCTTC. This chain uses TRBV2 with TRBJ1-2; possibly TRBD1 for D (6 bases). The CDR3 length is 13 residues. The germline gives CDR1 SNHLY, CDR2 FYNNEI. V gave up 6 bases and J gave up 9 bases, with 17 bases separating them.

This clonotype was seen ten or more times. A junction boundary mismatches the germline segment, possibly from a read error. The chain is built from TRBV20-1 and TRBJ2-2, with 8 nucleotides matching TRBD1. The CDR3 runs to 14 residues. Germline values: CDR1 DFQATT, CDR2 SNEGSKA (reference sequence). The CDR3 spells CSAKRQGNAGELFF. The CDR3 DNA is TGCAGTGCTAAAAGACAGGGGAACGCCGGGGAGCTGTTTTTT.

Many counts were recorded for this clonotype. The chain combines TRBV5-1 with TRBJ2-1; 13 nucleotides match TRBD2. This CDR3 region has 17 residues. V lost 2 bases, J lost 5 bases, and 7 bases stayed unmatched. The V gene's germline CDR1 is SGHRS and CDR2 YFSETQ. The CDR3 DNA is TGCGCCAGCAGCTTCGGACTAGCGGGGGTTAGTGACAATGAGCAGTTCTTC. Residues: CASSFGLAGVSDNEQFF. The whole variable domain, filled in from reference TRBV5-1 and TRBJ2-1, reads KAGVTQTPRYLIKTRGQQVTLSCSPISGHRSVSWYQQTPGQGLQFLFEYFSETQRNKGNFPGRFSGRQFSNSRSEMNVSTLELGDSALYLCASSFGLAGVSDNEQFFGPGTRLTVL.

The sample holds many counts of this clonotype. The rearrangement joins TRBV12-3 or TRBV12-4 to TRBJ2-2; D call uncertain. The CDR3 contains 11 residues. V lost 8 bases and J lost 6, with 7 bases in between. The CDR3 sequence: CASAGAGELFF. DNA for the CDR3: TGTGCCAGCGCAGGAGCCGGGGAGCTGTTTTTT.

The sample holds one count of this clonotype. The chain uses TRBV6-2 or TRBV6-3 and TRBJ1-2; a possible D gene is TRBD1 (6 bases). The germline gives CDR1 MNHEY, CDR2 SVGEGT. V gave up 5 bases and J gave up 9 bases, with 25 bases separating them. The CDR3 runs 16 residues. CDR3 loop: CASSLSLVVQGVSYTF. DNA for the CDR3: TGTGCCAGCAGTCTATCCCTCGTCGTACAGGGTGTTAGCTACACCTTC.

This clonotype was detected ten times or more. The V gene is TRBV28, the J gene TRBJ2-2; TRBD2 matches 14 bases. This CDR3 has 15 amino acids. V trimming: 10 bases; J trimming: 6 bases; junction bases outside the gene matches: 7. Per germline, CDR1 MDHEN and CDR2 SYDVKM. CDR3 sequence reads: CAIRPGLAGAGELFF. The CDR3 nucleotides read TGTGCCATCCGCCCGGGACTAGCGGGGGCCGGGGAGCTGTTTTTT.

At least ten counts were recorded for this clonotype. For the CDR3, the DNA is TGTGCCAGCTCACCACCCGGGGCCCCATCACCCCTCCACTTT. Residues: CASSPPGAPSPLHF. This chain joins TRBV18 and TRBJ1-6; D is perhaps TRBD1 (5 bases). Germline V gene data show CDR1 as KGHSH and CDR2 as LQKENI. The V end was cut by 0 bases, the J end by 10 bases, with 10 bases between. The length of the CDR3 is 14 residues.

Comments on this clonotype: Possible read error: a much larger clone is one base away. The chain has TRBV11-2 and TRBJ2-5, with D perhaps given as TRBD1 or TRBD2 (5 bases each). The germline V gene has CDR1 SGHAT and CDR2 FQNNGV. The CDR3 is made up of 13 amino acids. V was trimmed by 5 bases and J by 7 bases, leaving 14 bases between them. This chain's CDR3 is CASSPRHGGTQYF. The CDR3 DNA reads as TGTGCCAGCAGCCCCAGACATGGGGGGACCCAGTACTTC.

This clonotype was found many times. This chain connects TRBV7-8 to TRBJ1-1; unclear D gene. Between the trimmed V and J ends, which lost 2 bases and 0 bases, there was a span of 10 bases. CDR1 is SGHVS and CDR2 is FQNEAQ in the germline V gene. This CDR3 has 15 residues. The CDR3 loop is CASSLMGAMNTEAFF. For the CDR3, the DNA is TGTGCCAGCAGCTTAATGGGCGCTATGAACACTGAAGCTTTCTTT.

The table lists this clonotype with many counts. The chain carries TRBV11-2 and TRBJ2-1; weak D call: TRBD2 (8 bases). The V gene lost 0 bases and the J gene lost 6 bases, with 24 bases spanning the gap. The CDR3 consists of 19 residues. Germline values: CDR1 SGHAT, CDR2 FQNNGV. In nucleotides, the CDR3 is TGTGCCAGCAGCTTAGATCTTGGGACAGCGGGGGTTCGTTTCAATGAGCAGTTCTTC. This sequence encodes CASSLDLGTAGVRFNEQFF.

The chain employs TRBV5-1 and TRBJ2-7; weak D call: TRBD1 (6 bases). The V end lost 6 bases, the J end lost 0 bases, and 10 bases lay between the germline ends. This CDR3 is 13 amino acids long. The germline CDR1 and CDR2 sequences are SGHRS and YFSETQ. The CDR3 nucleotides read TGCGCCAGCAACGTGGACAGCTCCTACGAGCAGTACTTC. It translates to CASNVDSSYEQYF.

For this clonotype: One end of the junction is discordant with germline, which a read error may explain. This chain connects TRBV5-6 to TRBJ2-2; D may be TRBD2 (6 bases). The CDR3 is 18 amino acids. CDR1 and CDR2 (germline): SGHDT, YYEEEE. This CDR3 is CSSSLRGGPLRGTGELFF. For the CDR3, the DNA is TGTTCCAGCAGCTTGCGTGGAGGGCCGCTACGAGGCACCGGGGAGCTGTTTTTT.

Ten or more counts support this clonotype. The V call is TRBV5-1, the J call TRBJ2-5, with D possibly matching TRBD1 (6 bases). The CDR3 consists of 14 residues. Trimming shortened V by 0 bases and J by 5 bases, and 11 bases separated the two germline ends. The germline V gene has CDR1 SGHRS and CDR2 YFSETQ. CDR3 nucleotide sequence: TGCGCCAGCAGCTTGGCAGGGGACGGGGAGACCCAGTACTTC. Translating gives CASSLAGDGETQYF.

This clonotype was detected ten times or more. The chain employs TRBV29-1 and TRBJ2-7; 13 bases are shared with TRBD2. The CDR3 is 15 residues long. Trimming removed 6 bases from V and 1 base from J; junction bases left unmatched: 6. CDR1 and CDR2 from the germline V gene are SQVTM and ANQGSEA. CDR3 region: CSVLAGGPGSYEQYF. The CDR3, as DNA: TGCAGCGTACTAGCGGGGGGGCCTGGATCCTACGAGCAGTACTTC.

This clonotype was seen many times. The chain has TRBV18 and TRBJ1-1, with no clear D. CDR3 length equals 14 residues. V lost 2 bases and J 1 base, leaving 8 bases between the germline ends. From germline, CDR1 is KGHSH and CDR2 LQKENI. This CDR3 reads CASSPVIGNTEAFF. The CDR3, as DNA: TGTGCCAGCTCACCAGTAATCGGGAACACTGAAGCTTTCTTT. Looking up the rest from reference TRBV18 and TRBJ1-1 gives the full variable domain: NAGVMQNPRHLVRRRGQEARLRCSPMKGHSHVYWYRQLPEEGLKFMVYLQKENIIDESGMPKERFSAEFPKEGPSILRIQQVVRGDSAAYFCASSPVIGNTEAFFGQGTRLTVV.

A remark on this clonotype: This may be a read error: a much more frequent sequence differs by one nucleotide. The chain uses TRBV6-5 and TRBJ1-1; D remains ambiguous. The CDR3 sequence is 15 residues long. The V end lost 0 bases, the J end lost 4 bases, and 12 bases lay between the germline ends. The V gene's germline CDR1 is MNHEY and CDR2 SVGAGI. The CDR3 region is CASSYSNRVSTEAFF. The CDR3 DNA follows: TGTGCCAGCAGTTACTCGAATAGGGTGAGCACTGAAGCTTTCTTT.